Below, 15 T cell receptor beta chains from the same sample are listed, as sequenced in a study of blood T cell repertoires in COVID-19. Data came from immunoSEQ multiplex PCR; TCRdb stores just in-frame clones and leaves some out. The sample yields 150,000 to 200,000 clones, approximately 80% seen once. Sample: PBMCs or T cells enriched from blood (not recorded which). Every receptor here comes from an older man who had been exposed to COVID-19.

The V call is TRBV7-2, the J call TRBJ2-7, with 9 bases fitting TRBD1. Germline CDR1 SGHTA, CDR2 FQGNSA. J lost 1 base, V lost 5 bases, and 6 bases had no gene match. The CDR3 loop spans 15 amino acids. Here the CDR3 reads CASSVDRGLSYEQYF. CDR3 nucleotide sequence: TGTGCCAGCAGCGTTGACAGGGGGTTATCCTACGAGCAGTACTTC.

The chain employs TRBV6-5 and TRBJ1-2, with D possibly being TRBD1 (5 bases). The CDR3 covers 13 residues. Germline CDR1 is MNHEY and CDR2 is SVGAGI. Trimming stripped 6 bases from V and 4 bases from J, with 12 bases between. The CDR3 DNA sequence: TGTGCCAGCAGCCCCAGGGCGTCCTATGGCTACACCTTC. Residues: CASSPRASYGYTF.

As DNA, the CDR3 is TGTGCCAGCAGCATTAACTCAGGGGGCCTAGCTTTCTTT. This encodes CASSINSGGLAFF. The chain has TRBV28 and TRBJ1-1; 8 nucleotides agree with TRBD1. Looked up from germline, CDR1 is MDHEN and CDR2 is SYDVKM. The ends lost 6 bases at V and 10 bases at J; junction bases unmatched: 10. This CDR3 has 13 residues.

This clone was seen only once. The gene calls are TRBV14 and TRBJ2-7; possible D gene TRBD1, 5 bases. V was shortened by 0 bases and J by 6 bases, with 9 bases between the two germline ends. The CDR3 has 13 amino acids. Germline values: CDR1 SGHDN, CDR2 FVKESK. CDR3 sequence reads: CASSQDRVREQYF. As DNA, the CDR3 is TGTGCCAGCAGCCAAGACAGGGTTCGCGAGCAGTACTTC.

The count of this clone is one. CDR3: CASTRQGSTGELFF. For the CDR3, the DNA is TGTGCCAGCACCCGACAGGGCTCCACCGGGGAGCTGTTTTTT. The gene calls are TRBV11-2 and TRBJ2-2, with 7 bases fitting TRBD1. This CDR3 has 14 amino acids. V dropped 7 bases and J dropped 4; count of bases not matched to a gene: 6. Germline CDR1 and CDR2: SGHAT and FQNNGV.

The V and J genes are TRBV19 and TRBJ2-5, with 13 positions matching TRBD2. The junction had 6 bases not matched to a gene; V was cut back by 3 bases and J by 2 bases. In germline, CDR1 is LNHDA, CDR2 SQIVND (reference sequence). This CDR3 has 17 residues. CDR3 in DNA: TGTGCCAGTAGTATTCGTGGACTAGCGGGGGAACAAGAGACCCAGTACTTC. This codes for CASSIRGLAGEQETQYF.

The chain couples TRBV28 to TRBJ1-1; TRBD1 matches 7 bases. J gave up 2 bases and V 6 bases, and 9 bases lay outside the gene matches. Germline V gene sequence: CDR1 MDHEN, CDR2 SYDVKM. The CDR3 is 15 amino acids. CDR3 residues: CASSLPGQENTEAFF. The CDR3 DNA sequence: TGTGCCAGCAGCCTCCCCGGACAGGAAAACACTGAAGCTTTCTTT.

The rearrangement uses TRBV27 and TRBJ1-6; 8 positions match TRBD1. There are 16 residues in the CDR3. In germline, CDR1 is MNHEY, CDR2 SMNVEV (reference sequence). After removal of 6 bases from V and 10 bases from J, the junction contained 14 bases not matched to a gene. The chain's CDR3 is CASRRSAGGFNSPLHF. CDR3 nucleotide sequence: TGTGCCAGCAGGAGATCAGCAGGGGGCTTTAACTCACCCCTCCACTTT.

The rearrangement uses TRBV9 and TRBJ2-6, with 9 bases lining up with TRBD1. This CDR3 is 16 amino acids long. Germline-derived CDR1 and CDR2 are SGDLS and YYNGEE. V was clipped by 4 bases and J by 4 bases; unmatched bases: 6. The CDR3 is CASSRTGGAGANVLTF. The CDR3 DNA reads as TGTGCCAGCAGCAGAACAGGGGGCGCCGGGGCCAACGTCCTGACTTTC. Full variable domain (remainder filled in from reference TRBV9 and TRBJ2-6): DSGVTQTPKHLITATGQRVTLRCSPRSGDLSVYWYQQSLDQGLQFLIQYYNGEERAKGNILERFSAQQFPDLHSELNLSSLELGDSALYFCASSRTGGAGANVLTFGAGSRLTVL.

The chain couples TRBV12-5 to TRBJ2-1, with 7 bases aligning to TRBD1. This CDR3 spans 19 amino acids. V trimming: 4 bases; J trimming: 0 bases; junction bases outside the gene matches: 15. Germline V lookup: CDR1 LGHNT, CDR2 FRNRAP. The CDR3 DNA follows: TGTGCTAGTGGTTCCGGGACAGAAATTATAATCAGCTCCTACAATGAGCAGTTCTTC. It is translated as CASGSGTEIIISSYNEQFF. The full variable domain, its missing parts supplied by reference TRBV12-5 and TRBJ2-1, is DARVTQTPRHKVTEMGQEVTMRCQPILGHNTVFWYRQTMMQGLELLAYFRNRAPLDDSGMPKDRFSAEMPDATLATLKIQPSEPRDSAVYFCASGSGTEIIISSYNEQFFGPGTRLTVL.

CDR3 sequence reads: CASSFGDSSYEQYF. The CDR3 DNA sequence: TGTGCCAGCAGTTTTGGAGATAGCTCCTACGAGCAGTACTTC. The J gene is TRBJ2-7, the V gene TRBV27; D unresolved. CDR3 size: 14 residues. The V end was cut by 3 bases, the J end by 0 bases, with 9 bases between. Germline assignment: CDR1 MNHEY and CDR2 SMNVEV (reference sequence).

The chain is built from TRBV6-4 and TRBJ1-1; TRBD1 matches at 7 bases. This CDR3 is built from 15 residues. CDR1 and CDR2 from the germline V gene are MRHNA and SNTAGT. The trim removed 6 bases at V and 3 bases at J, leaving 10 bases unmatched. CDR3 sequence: CASSSRGMGDTEAFF. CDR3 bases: TGTGCCAGCAGCAGCAGGGGGATGGGGGACACTGAAGCTTTCTTT.

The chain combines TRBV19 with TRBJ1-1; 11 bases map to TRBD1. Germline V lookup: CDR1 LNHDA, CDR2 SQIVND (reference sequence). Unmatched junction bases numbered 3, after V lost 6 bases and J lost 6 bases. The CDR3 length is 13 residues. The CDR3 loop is CASSGQGAAEAFF. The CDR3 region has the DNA TGTGCCAGTAGCGGACAGGGGGCCGCTGAAGCTTTCTTT.

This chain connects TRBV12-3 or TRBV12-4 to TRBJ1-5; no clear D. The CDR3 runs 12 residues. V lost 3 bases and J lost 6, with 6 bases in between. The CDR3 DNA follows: TGTGCCAGCAGTTTCTCCGGTCAGCCCCAGCATTTT. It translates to CASSFSGQPQHF.

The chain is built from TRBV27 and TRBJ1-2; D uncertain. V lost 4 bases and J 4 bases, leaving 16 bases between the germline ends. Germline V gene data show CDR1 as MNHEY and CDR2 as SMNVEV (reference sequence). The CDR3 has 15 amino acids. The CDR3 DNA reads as TGTGCCAGCAGTTCCCCCGCAGGAGGGATCTATGGCTACACCTTC. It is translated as CASSSPAGGIYGYTF.